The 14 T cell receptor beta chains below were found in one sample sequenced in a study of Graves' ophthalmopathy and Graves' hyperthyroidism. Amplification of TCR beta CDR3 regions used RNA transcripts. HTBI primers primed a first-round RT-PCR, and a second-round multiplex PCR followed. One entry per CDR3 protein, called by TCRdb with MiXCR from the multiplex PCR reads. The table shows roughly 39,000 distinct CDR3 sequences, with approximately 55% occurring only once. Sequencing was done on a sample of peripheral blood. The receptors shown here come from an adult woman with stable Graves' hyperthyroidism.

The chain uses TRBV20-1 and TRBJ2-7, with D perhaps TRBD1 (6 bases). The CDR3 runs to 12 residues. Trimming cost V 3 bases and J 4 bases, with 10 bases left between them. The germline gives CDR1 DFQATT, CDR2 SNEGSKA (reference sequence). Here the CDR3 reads CSASKGEYEQYF. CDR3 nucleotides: TGCAGTGCTAGTAAGGGGGAATACGAGCAGTACTTC.

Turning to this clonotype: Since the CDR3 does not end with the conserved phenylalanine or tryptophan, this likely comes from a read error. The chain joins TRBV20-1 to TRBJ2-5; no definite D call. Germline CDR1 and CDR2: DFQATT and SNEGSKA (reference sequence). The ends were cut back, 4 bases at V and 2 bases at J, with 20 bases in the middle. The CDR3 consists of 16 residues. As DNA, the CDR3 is TGCAGTGCTAAAGATTTTAAGGAAAACACACAAGAGACCCAGTACTAC. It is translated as CSAKDFKENTQETQYY.

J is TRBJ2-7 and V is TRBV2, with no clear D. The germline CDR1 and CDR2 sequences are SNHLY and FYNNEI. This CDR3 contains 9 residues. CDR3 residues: CVGFDEQYF. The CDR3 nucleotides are TGTGTAGGGTTCGACGAGCAGTACTTC.

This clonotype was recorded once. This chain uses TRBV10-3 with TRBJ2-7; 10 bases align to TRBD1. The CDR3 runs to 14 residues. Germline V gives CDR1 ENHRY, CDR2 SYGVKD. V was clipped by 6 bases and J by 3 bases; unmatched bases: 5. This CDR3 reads CAISERDRGYEQYF. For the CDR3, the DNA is TGTGCCATCAGCGAACGGGACAGGGGCTACGAGCAGTACTTC.

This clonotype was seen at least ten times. CDR3 nucleotides: TGTGCCAGCAGCCGGGGAGTGACTTCCTACGAGCAGTACTTC. Protein product: CASSRGVTSYEQYF. This rearrangement joins TRBV7-6 to TRBJ2-7; the D gene is possibly TRBD2 (5 bases). V was clipped by 5 bases and J by 1 base, with 12 bases between them. The germline CDR1 and CDR2 sequences are SGHVS and FNYEAQ. This CDR3 spans 14 amino acids.

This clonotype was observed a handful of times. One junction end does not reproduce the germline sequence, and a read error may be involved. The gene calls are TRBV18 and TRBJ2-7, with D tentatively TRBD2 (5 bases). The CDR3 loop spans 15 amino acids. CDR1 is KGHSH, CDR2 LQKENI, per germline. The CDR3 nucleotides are TGTGCCAGCTCACCTACGGGGAGTCCTTCCTACGGGCAGTACTTC. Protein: CASSPTGSPSYGQYF.

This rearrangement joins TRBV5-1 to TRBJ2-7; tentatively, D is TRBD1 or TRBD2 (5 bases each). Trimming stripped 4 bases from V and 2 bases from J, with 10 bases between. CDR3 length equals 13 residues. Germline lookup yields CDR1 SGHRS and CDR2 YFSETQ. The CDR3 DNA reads TGCGCCAGCAGCCTCCGGGACCCCTACGAGCAGTACTTC. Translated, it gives CASSLRDPYEQYF.

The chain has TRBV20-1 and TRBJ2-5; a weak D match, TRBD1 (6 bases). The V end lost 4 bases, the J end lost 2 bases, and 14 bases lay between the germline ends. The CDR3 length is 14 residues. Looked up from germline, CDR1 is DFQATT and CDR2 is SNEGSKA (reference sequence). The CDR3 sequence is CSATRGQGQETQYF. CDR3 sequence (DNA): TGCAGTGCTACCCGAGGTCAGGGGCAAGAGACCCAGTACTTC.

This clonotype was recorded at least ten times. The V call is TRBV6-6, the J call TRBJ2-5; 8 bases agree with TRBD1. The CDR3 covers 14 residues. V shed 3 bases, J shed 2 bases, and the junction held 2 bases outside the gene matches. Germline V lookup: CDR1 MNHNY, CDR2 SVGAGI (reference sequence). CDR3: CASSYRTGQETQYF. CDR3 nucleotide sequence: TGTGCCAGCAGTTATCGGACAGGGCAAGAGACCCAGTACTTC.

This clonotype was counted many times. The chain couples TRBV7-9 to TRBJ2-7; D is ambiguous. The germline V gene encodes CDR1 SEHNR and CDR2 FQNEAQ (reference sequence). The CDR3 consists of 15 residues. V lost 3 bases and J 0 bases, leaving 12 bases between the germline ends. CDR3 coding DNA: TGTGCCAGCAGCTTGGTCAGACATAGCTCCTACGAGCAGTACTTC. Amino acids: CASSLVRHSSYEQYF.

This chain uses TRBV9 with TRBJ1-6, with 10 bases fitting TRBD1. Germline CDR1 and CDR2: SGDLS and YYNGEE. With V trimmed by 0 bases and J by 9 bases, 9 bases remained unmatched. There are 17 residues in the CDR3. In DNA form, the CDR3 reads TGTGCCAGCAGCGTAGATAGACAGGGACAGGGGACTTCACCCCTCCACTTT. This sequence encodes CASSVDRQGQGTSPLHF.

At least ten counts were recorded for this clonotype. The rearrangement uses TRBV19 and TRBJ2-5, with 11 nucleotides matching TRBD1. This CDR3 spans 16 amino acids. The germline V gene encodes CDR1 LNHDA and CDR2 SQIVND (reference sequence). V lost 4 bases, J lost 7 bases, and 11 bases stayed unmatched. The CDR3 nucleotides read TGTGCCAGTAGTACCGGAAATCCGGGACAGGGGGGGACCCAGTACTTC. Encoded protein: CASSTGNPGQGGTQYF. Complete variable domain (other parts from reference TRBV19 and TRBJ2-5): DGGITQSPKYLFRKEGQNVTLSCEQNLNHDAMYWYRQDPGQGLRLIYYSQIVNDFQKGDIAEGYSVSREKKESFPLTVTSAQKNPTAFYLCASSTGNPGQGGTQYFGPGTRLLVL.

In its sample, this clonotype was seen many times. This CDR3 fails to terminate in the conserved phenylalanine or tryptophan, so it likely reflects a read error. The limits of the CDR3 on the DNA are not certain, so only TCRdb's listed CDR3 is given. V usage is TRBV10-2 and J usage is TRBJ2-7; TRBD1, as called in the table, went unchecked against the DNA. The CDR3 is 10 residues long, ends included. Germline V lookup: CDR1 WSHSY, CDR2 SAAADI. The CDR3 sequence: CASSAITPLD.

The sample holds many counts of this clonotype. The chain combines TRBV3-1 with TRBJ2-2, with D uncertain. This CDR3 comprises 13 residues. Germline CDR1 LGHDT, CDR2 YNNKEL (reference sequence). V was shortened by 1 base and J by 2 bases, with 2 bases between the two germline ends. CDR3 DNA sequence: TGTGCCAGCAGCCAAGTAAACACCGGGGAGCTGTTTTTT. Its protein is CASSQVNTGELFF.